This T cell receptor beta chain was recovered during a study of blood T cell repertoires in COVID-19. Study as a whole: Nucleic acid was either cDNA or gDNA, and it came from T cells, B-cell-depleted T cells, or PBMCs.

Per germline, CDR1 MNHEY and CDR2 SVGAGI. The CDR3 has 15 residues. V gave up 0 bases and J gave up 1 base, with 9 bases separating them. Using immunoSEQ multiplex PCR, the repertoire was profiled, and TCRdb retains in-frame clones only, with some absent. Seen here are some 260,000 clones, approximately 90% observed once, and the top ten hold 2% to 2.5%. Sample: peripheral blood. This sequence was found in a woman in her forties who had recovered from COVID-19. The rearrangement links TRBV6-5 to TRBJ1-2; tentative D call: TRBD1 (6 bases). The CDR3 spells CASSYSRTVNYGYTF. The CDR3 DNA sequence: TGTGCCAGCAGTTACTCTAGGACAGTTAACTATGGCTACACCTTC.